Listed below are T cell receptor beta chains from one sample, sequenced in a study of blood T cell repertoires in COVID-19. Generated by immunoSEQ multiplex PCR, the TCRdb table keeps only in-frame clones and is missing some. Altogether over 130,000 clones are present, about 82% being singletons, with the ten largest covering roughly 2.9%. The material sequenced was peripheral blood. These receptors all stem from a man in his fifties or sixties with acute or convalescent COVID-19. CDR3s include the opening cysteine and the closing phenylalanine or tryptophan. D genes are given only for firm matches. Part of the rows lack a size; the others show once, few, many or a class for expanded clones.

v_gene	d_gene	abundance	j_gene	CDR3nt	CDR3aa
TRBV5-1	-	-	TRBJ2-3	TGCGCCAGCAGTAAGTTTGGCCGGGACTCCCAGGTAAATACGCAGTATTTT	CASSKFGRDSQVNTQYF
TRBV24-1	-	-	TRBJ2-5	TGTGCCACCAGTGACTCGGACTCTCAAGAGACCCAGTACTTC	CATSDSDSQETQYF
TRBV5-1	-	few	TRBJ2-7	TGCGCCAGCAGCGTCTCCCTAGACGAGCAGTACTTC	CASSVSLDEQYF
TRBV9	-	-	TRBJ2-7	TGTGCCAGCAGCGCATCCCCTAGCTCCTACGAGCAGTACTTC	CASSASPSSYEQYF
TRBV9	-	-	TRBJ1-3	TGTGCCAGCAGCGTAGTGCCAGGGCGGGGAAACACCATATATTTT	CASSVVPGRGNTIYF
TRBV13	TRBD1	-	TRBJ1-2	TGTGCCAGCAGCTTAAATCCCGACAGGGTTGGCTACACCTTC	CASSLNPDRVGYTF
TRBV5-1	-	-	TRBJ1-2	TGCGCCAGCAGCACTACAGGGTATGGCTACACCTTC	CASSTTGYGYTF
TRBV7-9	-	-	TRBJ2-3	TGTGCCAGCAGCTTAGTTAGTAGCGCCACAGATACGCAGTATTTT	CASSLVSSATDTQYF
TRBV12-3/TRBV12-4	TRBD2	-	TRBJ2-5	TGTGCCAGCAGTTTCGCGGGAGTGGAGACCCAGTACTTC	CASSFAGVETQYF
TRBV12-5	TRBD1	-	TRBJ1-2	TGTGCTAGTGGTTTGGCCCTGGACAGGGTCTACGCGGCTAACTATGGCTACACCTTC	CASGLALDRVYAANYGYTF